This TCR beta chain was found in a study of cytomegalovirus exposure and HLA in healthy donors. Broader study findings: In a later analysis, CMV-associated beta chains were mostly HLA-associated, it appeared.

Primers included in the PCR were 60 Vbeta and 13 Jbeta primers. Method: immunoSEQ multiplex PCR; TCRdb's copy keeps in-frame clones and lacks some. The sample table sets out roughly 190,000 clones. CDR1 is SQVTM and CDR2 is ANQGSEA in the germline V gene. The CDR3 runs to 10 residues. Notes on this clone: Its specificity is not known.

The sample comprised PBMCs. This sequence originates from a woman aged 18-35 years in good health and CMV-seropositive. The chain joins TRBV29-1 to TRBJ1-5; no clear D gene. CDR3 protein: CTPIGQPQHF. CDR3 nucleotide sequence: TGCACGCCTATCGGTCAGCCCCAGCATTTT.